This note documents a single T cell receptor beta chain sequence. The specificity of this receptor is unknown. The record has no base qualities; no much larger clone is one base away. TCRbeta CDR3 regions were amplified from genomic DNA using the immunoSEQ Assay, a bias-controlled multiplex PCR. The original pipeline was this. The number of nucleated cells in each sample was estimated by amplification of reference gene primers within the assay. Sequence reads were collapsed and filtered to measure the absolute abundance of every unique TCRbeta CDR3 rearrangement. For each sample, productive Simpson clonality was calculated as the square root of Simpson's diversity index across productive rearrangements. Not all clones reach the TCRdb copy of this immuneACCESS table, which keeps in-frame sequences only. Checked studies attribute under half of the gap to unresolved V genes and leave the rest unexplained. That table gives V, J and clone size, and the DNA gave D and trimming. This sample is represented by about 170,000 clones; 88% of them were singletons. Of the sample, roughly 1.9% falls within the top ten clones.

This entry is derived from a study of blood T cell repertoires in COVID-19 (dated by TCRdb to about 2020). Study-wide context: Samples from collaborators originated in the United States, Italy and Spain and spanned both the acute and convalescent phases of COVID-19. The dataset comprised deeply sampled blood TCRbeta repertoires from subjects exposed to, actively infected with, or recovered from COVID-19. Samples were obtained from the ongoing ImmuneRACE study (first 160 participants) and from over 1,000 subjects provided by 6 global collaborators. The prospective study material was composed of cDNA or gDNA derived from T cells, B-cell-depleted T cells, or PBMCs. Sample metadata almost always included a de-identified subject ID, COVID-19 status, age in years and sex. Where available, HLA class I and class II types were taken from metadata supplied by the sample provider and were not determined by assay-based typing. The repertoires were released in a freely available public database intended as a resource for research on the immune response to SARS-CoV-2.

Another Seattle source contributed samples from volunteer blood donors who had recovered from COVID-19. Whole blood was collected in K2EDTA tubes by collaborating institutions according to the institutions' own protocols. For TCRbeta analysis, collaborator samples were shipped as frozen whole blood, as isolated PBMCs, or as DNA extracted from either sample type. Paper-wide results and their limitations: The amount of clinical and demographic metadata varied by source and participant and was provided uncurated.

The CDR3 runs 13 amino acids, cysteine and phenylalanine included. Only the CDR3 part of the read is kept: 39 bases, read in frame from the first base. CDR1 and CDR2 were assigned from the germline V gene as SGDLS and YYNGEE. Trimming removed 3 bases from V and 0 bases from J, leaving 6 bases between the germline ends. The V and J genes are TRBV9 and TRBJ1-2; the D gene assignment is ambiguous. Sequenced: peripheral blood. The receptor was derived from a man between 50 and 59 years old who had recovered from COVID-19. CDR3 region: CASSDRANYGYTF. The bases are TGTGCCAGCAGCGACCGGGCTAACTATGGCTACACCTTC.